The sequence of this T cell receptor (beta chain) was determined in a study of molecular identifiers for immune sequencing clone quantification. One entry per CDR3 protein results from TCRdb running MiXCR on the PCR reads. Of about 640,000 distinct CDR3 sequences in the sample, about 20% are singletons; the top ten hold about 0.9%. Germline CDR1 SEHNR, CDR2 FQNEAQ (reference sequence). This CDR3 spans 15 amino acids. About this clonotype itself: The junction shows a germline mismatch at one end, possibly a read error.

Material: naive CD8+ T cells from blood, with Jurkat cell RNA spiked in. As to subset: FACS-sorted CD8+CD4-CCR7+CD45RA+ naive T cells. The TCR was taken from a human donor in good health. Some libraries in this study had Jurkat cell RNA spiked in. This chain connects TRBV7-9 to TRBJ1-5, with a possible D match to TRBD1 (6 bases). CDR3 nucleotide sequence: TGTGCCAGCAGCGAGGACAGCCATAGCGATCAGCCCCAGCATTTT. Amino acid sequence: CASSEDSHSDQPQHF.